This T cell receptor (beta chain) was retrieved from a study of T cells in Graves' hyperthyroidism and ophthalmopathy. This clonotype came up many times. V lost 3 bases to trimming and J lost 12 bases, with 14 bases between them. The CDR3 sequence is 12 residues long. What was amplified from RNA transcripts were TCR beta CDR3 regions. Primed by the HTBI set, a first-round RT-PCR was run on the TCR CDR3. TCRdb reprocessed the multiplex PCR reads with MiXCR, giving one entry per CDR3 protein. The sample includes over 400,000 distinct CDR3 sequences, about 15% of them seen just once. The sequenced material came from blood. The chain has TRBV12-3 or TRBV12-4 and TRBJ1-2; unclear D gene. The source is a young man with Graves' ophthalmopathy. Written as DNA, the CDR3 is TGTGCCAGCAGTTTCCCGGGGTATCATAACACCTTC. As protein: CASSFPGYHNTF.